The 11 T cell receptor beta chains reported below all come from one sample, sequenced in a study of T cells in Graves' hyperthyroidism and ophthalmopathy. Amplified TCR beta CDR3 regions derived from RNA transcripts. Researchers ran a first-round RT-PCR on the TCR CDR3 using the HTBI primer set. TCRdb analysed the multiplex PCR reads with MiXCR anew, one entry per CDR3 protein. The table lists about 600,000 distinct CDR3 sequences, roughly 15% of them singletons, with less than 3.5% in the top ten. The sequenced sample consisted of blood. These receptors came from a middle-aged woman with Graves' ophthalmopathy.

This clonotype was observed a handful of times. This chain links TRBV20-1 with TRBJ2-3; D ambiguous. The CDR3 is made up of 13 amino acids. Trimming pared 0 bases from V and 6 bases from J, leaving 10 bases between. Germline V gene lookup returns CDR1 DFQATT and CDR2 SNEGSKA (reference sequence). Here the CDR3 DNA reads TGCAGTGCTAGAGATCTTTTCTTGGATACGCAGTATTTT. Amino acids: CSARDLFLDTQYF.

This clonotype was seen repeatedly, ten times or more. J is TRBJ2-5 and V is TRBV11-2; the D gene is possibly TRBD1 (5 bases). Germline V lookup: CDR1 SGHAT, CDR2 FQNNGV. Trimming stripped 7 bases from V and 5 bases from J, with 14 bases between. The CDR3 is made up of 13 amino acids. The CDR3 loop is CASTLDRAETQYF. The CDR3 region has the DNA TGTGCCAGCACCCTAGACAGAGCGGAGACCCAGTACTTC.

This clonotype was seen ten or more times. V usage is TRBV5-1 and J usage is TRBJ2-1, with TRBD1 matching over 10 bases. From germline, CDR1 is SGHRS and CDR2 YFSETQ. J gave up 6 bases and V 4 bases, and 4 bases lay outside the gene matches. This CDR3 is built from 14 residues. The CDR3 DNA sequence: TGCGCCAGCAGCCGGGGGACAGGGGTCAATGAGCAGTTCTTC. It translates to CASSRGTGVNEQFF. Full variable domain (missing parts from reference TRBV5-1 and TRBJ2-1): KAGVTQTPRYLIKTRGQQVTLSCSPISGHRSVSWYQQTPGQGLQFLFEYFSETQRNKGNFPGRFSGRQFSNSRSEMNVSTLELGDSALYLCASSRGTGVNEQFFGPGTRLTVL.

This clonotype has at least ten counts. The chain joins TRBV29-1 to TRBJ2-3; D unclear. Trimming left V 2 bases short and J 0 bases short, with 6 bases between. Germline V lookup: CDR1 SQVTM, CDR2 ANQGSEA. The CDR3 is 13 amino acids. The CDR3 region has the DNA TGCAGCGTTGAACGAGGAAGCACAGATACGCAGTATTTT. This sequence encodes CSVERGSTDTQYF.

This clonotype has at least ten counts. The chain is built from TRBV7-9 and TRBJ2-1; unclear D gene. The germline CDR1 and CDR2 sequences are SEHNR and FQNEAQ (reference sequence). The V gene lost 9 bases and the J gene lost 6 bases, with 21 bases spanning the gap. The CDR3 is 15 amino acids. The CDR3, as DNA: TGTGCCAGTAAACAGTCCACCCGGGCCCCCAATGAGCAGTTCTTC. This codes for CASKQSTRAPNEQFF.

This chain connects TRBV6-2 or TRBV6-3 to TRBJ1-4; D is perhaps TRBD1 (5 bases). Trimming left V 2 bases short and J 0 bases short, with 16 bases between. CDR3 length: 18 amino acids. CDR1 and CDR2 (germline): MNHEY, SVGEGT. In nucleotides, the CDR3 is TGTGCCAGCAGTTACATAGGGGACGGCTCCTCAACTAATGAAAAACTGTTTTTT. This codes for CASSYIGDGSSTNEKLFF.

This clonotype has ten or more counts. The chain joins TRBV20-1 to TRBJ1-1, with unresolved D. Germline-derived CDR1 and CDR2 are DFQATT and SNEGSKA (reference sequence). V lost 1 base, J lost 11 bases, and 17 bases lay in between. The length of the CDR3 is 13 residues. The CDR3 region has the DNA TGCAGTGCTAGAGTGACTGCTGGGCCGGGGGCTTTCTTT. This encodes CSARVTAGPGAFF.

For this clonotype: The CDR3 ends on some other residue instead of the conserved phenylalanine or tryptophan, so this is likely a read error. The V and J genes are TRBV29-1 and TRBJ2-1, with 8 bases fitting TRBD2. The V segment lost 5 bases and the J segment 3 bases; nucleotides outside the gene matches: 9. Germline V gives CDR1 SQVTM, CDR2 ANQGSEA. The CDR3 contains 15 residues. The CDR3 region is CSVIAAGGVYNEQFL. For the CDR3, the DNA is TGCAGCGTTATAGCCGCGGGAGGTGTCTACAATGAGCAGTTCCTC.

The chain carries TRBV20-1 and TRBJ1-2; TRBD1 might be the D (5 bases). Trimming pared 3 bases from V and 2 bases from J, leaving 16 bases between. Per the germline V gene, CDR1 is DFQATT and CDR2 is SNEGSKA (reference sequence). CDR3 length: 15 residues. This CDR3 reads CSASLPADSNYGYTF. In DNA, the CDR3 is TGCAGTGCTAGCCTACCCGCAGACAGCAACTATGGCTACACCTTC.

This clonotype showed up many times. The chain employs TRBV2 and TRBJ2-2; 10 nucleotides align to TRBD1. J was trimmed by 6 bases and V by 7 bases; bases with no gene match: 5. Germline V gene data show CDR1 as SNHLY and CDR2 as FYNNEI. The CDR3 runs to 14 residues. Here the CDR3 reads CASKTGTGAGELFF. Here the CDR3 DNA reads TGTGCCAGCAAAACCGGGACAGGGGCCGGGGAGCTGTTTTTT.

This clonotype was picked up a small number of times. The chain recombines TRBV6-5 with TRBJ1-2; 10 bases map to TRBD1. The CDR3 covers 14 residues. V lost 2 bases, J lost 8 bases, and 5 bases stayed unmatched. Germline V gene lookup returns CDR1 MNHEY and CDR2 SVGAGI. CDR3 bases: TGTGCCAGCAGTTACAAGACAGGGGGCGAAGGCTACACCTTC. Encoded protein: CASSYKTGGEGYTF.